The next 9 T cell receptor beta chains were all read from a single sample in a study of blood T cell repertoires in COVID-19. The repertoire was sequenced with immunoSEQ multiplex PCR; TCRdb's copy has only in-frame clones and lacks some. The table records tens of thousands of clones, around nine tenths of them present only once. Specimen: peripheral blood. Receptors were obtained from a woman aged 40 to 50 with active COVID-19.

The J gene is TRBJ2-3, the V gene TRBV14; 7 bases match TRBD1. The germline V gene has CDR1 SGHDN and CDR2 FVKESK. Unmatched junction bases numbered 9, after V lost 1 base and J lost 2 bases. The CDR3 extends over 17 amino acids. Here the CDR3 reads CASSQGRDSRLTDTQYF. CDR3 in DNA: TGTGCCAGCAGCCAAGGTCGGGACAGCCGGCTCACAGATACGCAGTATTTT.

The genes are TRBV4-3 and TRBJ2-7; 7 bases agree with TRBD1. Germline trimming cut 4 bases from V and 3 bases from J; bases unmatched to any gene: 6. Germline-derived CDR1 and CDR2 are LGHNA and YSLEER. The CDR3 length is 14 residues. CDR3 residues: CASSLYDRDYEQYF. The CDR3 bases are TGCGCCAGCAGCCTATACGACAGGGACTACGAGCAGTACTTC.

The chain links TRBV11-2 to TRBJ2-7, with TRBD1 matching over 8 bases. The CDR3 has 13 amino acids. Germline lookup yields CDR1 SGHAT and CDR2 FQNNGV. V gave up 5 bases and J gave up 5 bases; unmatched junction bases: 5. CDR3 protein: CASSRDRGHEQYF. CDR3 nucleotides: TGTGCCAGCAGCAGAGACAGGGGCCACGAGCAGTACTTC. The full variable domain, in which reference TRBV11-2 and TRBJ2-7 provide the parts outside the CDR3, is EAGVAQSPRYKIIEKRQSVAFWCNPISGHATLYWYQQILGQGPKLLIQFQNNGVVDDSQLPKDRFSAERLKGVDSTLKIQPAKLEDSAVYLCASSRDRGHEQYFGPGTRLTVT.

The rearrangement joins TRBV28 to TRBJ2-3; 7 nucleotides match TRBD2. J was trimmed by 6 bases and V by 5 bases; bases with no gene match: 11. The germline gives CDR1 MDHEN, CDR2 SYDVKM. The CDR3 sequence is 15 residues long. The CDR3 reads CASSPPGGKRDTQYF. The CDR3 coding sequence is TGTGCCAGCAGTCCCCCGGGGGGAAAGAGGGATACGCAGTATTTT.

The chain is built from TRBV30 and TRBJ2-1; D might be TRBD1 (6 bases). Germline V gene data show CDR1 as GTSNPN and CDR2 as SVGIG (reference sequence). Between the trimmed V and J ends, which lost 2 bases and 4 bases, there was a span of 18 bases. The CDR3 runs 16 residues. Here the CDR3 reads CAWSQPTGTGYNEQFF. CDR3 nucleotides: TGTGCCTGGAGTCAGCCGACAGGAACGGGTTACAATGAGCAGTTCTTC.

The genes are TRBV5-4 and TRBJ2-5; 7 nucleotides align to TRBD2. The CDR3 loop spans 13 amino acids. The J segment lost 2 bases and the V segment lost 4 bases, leaving 2 bases of the junction unmatched. Germline values: CDR1 SGHNT, CDR2 YYREEE (reference sequence). The CDR3 loop reads CASSPRGQETQYF. DNA of the CDR3: TGTGCCAGCAGCCCGCGGGGGCAAGAGACCCAGTACTTC.

Regarding this clone: The sample carries other DNA sequences with the same CDR3. The chain joins TRBV25-1 to TRBJ1-1; TRBD1 matches 8 bases. Germline V lookup: CDR1 MGHDK, CDR2 SYGVNS. CDR3 size: 15 residues. V was clipped by 1 base and J by 4 bases; unmatched bases: 5. Written as DNA, the CDR3 is TGTGCCAGCAGTGAATCCGGACAGGGCGGCACTGAAGCTTTCTTT. Protein: CASSESGQGGTEAFF.

V usage is TRBV29-1 and J usage is TRBJ2-7; a possible D gene is TRBD1 (5 bases). The CDR3 has 13 amino acids. CDR1 is SQVTM and CDR2 is ANQGSEA in the germline V gene. Deletions cut 2 bases from V and 4 bases from J, with 12 bases between. CDR3 DNA sequence: TGCAGCGTTGAATTCCAGGGAACTTACGAGCAGTACTTC. The encoded protein is CSVEFQGTYEQYF.

The chain combines TRBV5-8 with TRBJ1-2; the D is unclear. The CDR3 is 15 amino acids. Deletions cut 0 bases from V and 1 base from J, with 10 bases between. In germline, CDR1 is SGHTS, CDR2 YDEGEE. The chain's CDR3 is CASSLEHEYNYGYTF. The CDR3 DNA reads as TGTGCCAGCAGCTTGGAACATGAATATAACTATGGCTACACCTTC.